This T cell receptor (beta chain) appears in the sequencing data of a study of blood T cell repertoires in COVID-19. Study at large: Sites in the United States, Italy and Spain provided acute and convalescent COVID-19 samples. The analysed material was cDNA or gDNA that came from T cells, B-cell-depleted T cells, or PBMCs.

Germline V gene data show CDR1 as SGHTA and CDR2 as FQGNSA. Trimming stripped 2 bases from V and 6 bases from J, with 10 bases between. The length of the CDR3 is 13 residues. TCRdb's copy holds only in-frame clones and misses some; the assay was immunoSEQ multiplex PCR. The top ten hold approximately 11% of the sample, which has around 150,000 clones, around 80% seen once. The chain is built from TRBV7-2 and TRBJ1-2, with D tentatively TRBD1 (5 bases). Material for sequencing was peripheral blood. This sequence was found in a man aged 55 to 70 who had recovered from COVID-19. Written as DNA, the CDR3 is TGTGCCAGCAGCTTACAGGGTTTCGATGGCTACACCTTC. Its protein product is CASSLQGFDGYTF.